This T cell receptor (beta chain) was recovered during a study of T cell repertoires in cytomegalovirus infection. Overall study context: It was the public TCR beta signatures that indicated both CMV infection and matching HLA type. Whole-study findings and limits: The study found HLA-C-restricted CMV-specific TCR beta clonotypes dominating the ex vivo response.

In its sample, this clonotype was seen many times. Its antigen is unknown. The CDR3 extends over 13 amino acids. The V gene lost 5 bases and the J gene lost 9 bases, with 14 bases spanning the gap. Germline V gene data show CDR1 as SEHNR and CDR2 as FQNEAQ (reference sequence). TCRdb redid the calling of the reads with MiXCR, one entry per CDR3 protein. The data contain about 490,000 distinct CDR3 sequences, around 11% of them singletons. Sequencing was performed on PBMCs. The chain combines TRBV7-9 with TRBJ2-1, with D maybe TRBD2 (6 bases). The clonotype was recovered from a human donor in good health (CMV status not recorded). Some clones in this sample may be carry-over from other donors' samples. In DNA form, the CDR3 reads TGTGCCAGCAGCCTAGACGGGGGAGTTGAGCAGTTCTTC. Translated, it gives CASSLDGGVEQFF.